These 2 T cell receptor beta chains were sequenced from one sample in a study of T cells after posttransplantation cyclophosphamide. Method: immunoSEQ multiplex PCR; TCRdb's copy keeps in-frame clones and lacks some. The sample includes fewer than 30,000 clones, about 84% of them seen just once. Material: PBMCs. The receptors were gathered from a woman aged 55-70 years with a blood cancer, CMV-positive, and with a related stem cell donor.

V and J are TRBV2 and TRBJ2-3; 13 positions agree with TRBD2. The CDR3 has 16 residues. J was trimmed by 1 base and V by 6 bases; bases with no gene match: 4. Germline CDR1 is SNHLY and CDR2 is FYNNEI. DNA for the CDR3: TGTGCCAGCAGCCAAGGACTAGCGGGAGGCACAGATACGCAGTATTTT. This gives the protein CASSQGLAGGTDTQYF.

The chain recombines TRBV2 with TRBJ1-5; TRBD1 matches 10 bases. CDR3 length equals 14 residues. Trimming at V came to 5 bases and at J to 7 bases, leaving 5 bases not matched to a gene. The V gene's germline CDR1 is SNHLY and CDR2 FYNNEI. CDR3 sequence: CASSRDRGMQPQHF. DNA of the CDR3: TGTGCCAGCAGTCGGGACAGGGGAATGCAGCCCCAGCATTTT.